The present entry profiles one TCR beta chain with its context. The ends lost 2 bases at V and 4 bases at J; junction bases unmatched: 5. CDR1 SEHNR and CDR2 FQNEAQ come from the germline V gene (reference sequence). This CDR3 has 16 residues. The data are from a study of T cell changes during pregnancy in multiple sclerosis. Sequencing used immunoSEQ multiplex PCR; TCRdb keeps in-frame clones, though not all of them. This table holds 57,000 or so clones, 88% found once. The clonotype comes from a female donor with multiple sclerosis, enrolled in a pregnancy study. This sample comprised peripheral blood, obtained in the first trimester of pregnancy. The J gene is TRBJ2-3, the V gene TRBV7-9, with 11 bases matching TRBD2. The CDR3 reads CASSLLLAGGSDTQYF. CDR3 nucleotide sequence: TGTGCCAGCAGCTTACTGCTAGCGGGAGGATCAGATACGCAGTATTTT.